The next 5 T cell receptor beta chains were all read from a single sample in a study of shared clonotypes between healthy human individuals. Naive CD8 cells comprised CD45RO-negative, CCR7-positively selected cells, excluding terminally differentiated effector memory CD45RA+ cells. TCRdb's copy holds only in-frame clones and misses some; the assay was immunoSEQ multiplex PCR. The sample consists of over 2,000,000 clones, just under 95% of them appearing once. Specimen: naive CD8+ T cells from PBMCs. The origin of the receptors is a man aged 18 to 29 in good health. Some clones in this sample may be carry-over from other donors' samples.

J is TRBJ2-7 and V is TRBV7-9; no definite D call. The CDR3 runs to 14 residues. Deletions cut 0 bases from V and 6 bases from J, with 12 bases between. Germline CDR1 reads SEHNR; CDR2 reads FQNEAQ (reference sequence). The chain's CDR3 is CASSLAEVAGEQYF. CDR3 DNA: TGTGCCAGCAGCTTAGCTGAGGTGGCTGGCGAGCAGTACTTC.

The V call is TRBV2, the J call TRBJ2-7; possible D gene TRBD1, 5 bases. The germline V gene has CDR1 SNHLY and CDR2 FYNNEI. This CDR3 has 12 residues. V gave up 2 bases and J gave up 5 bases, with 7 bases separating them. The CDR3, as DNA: TGTGCCAGCAGTGAAAGCAGGGACGAGCAGTACTTC. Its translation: CASSESRDEQYF.

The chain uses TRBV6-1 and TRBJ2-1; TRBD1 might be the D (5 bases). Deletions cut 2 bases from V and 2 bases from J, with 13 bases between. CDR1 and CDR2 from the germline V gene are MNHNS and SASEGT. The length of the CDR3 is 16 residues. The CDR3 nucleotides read TGTGCCAGCAGTGAACGTATGGGGCAAGCCTACAATGAGCAGTTCTTC. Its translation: CASSERMGQAYNEQFF.

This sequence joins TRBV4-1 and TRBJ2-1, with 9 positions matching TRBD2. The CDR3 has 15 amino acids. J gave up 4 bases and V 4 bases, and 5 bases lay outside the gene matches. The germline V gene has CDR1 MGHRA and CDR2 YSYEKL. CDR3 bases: TGCGCCAGCAGCCTGAGGGGACTAGCTTACAATGAGCAGTTCTTC. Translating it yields CASSLRGLAYNEQFF.

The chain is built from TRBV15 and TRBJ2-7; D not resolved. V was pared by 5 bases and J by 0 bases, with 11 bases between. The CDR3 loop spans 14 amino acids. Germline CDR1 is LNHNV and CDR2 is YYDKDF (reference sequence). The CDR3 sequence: CATSLTESSYEQYF. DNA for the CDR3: TGTGCCACCAGCCTGACGGAGAGCTCCTACGAGCAGTACTTC.